A selection of T cell receptor beta chains follows, all from one sample in a study of T cells in localized non-small cell lung cancer. Only in-frame clones appear in the TCRdb table, and some are missing; sequencing was by immunoSEQ multiplex PCR. This table has about 43,000 clones, roughly 91% appearing once. The specimen was PBMCs, collected before any cancer treatment. These receptors originate from a woman aged 35-75 years with stage II lung adenocarcinoma. CDR3s include the opening cysteine and the closing phenylalanine or tryptophan. Each record gives: J gene, clone size, V gene, D gene, CDR3 protein, CDR3 DNA. A D gene is named only where the DNA matches it firmly. Part of the rows lack a size; the others show once, few, many or a class for expanded clones.

j_call: TRBJ2-3; clone_size: -; v_call: TRBV2; d_call: TRBD2; cdr3_aa: CASSQTSGGGTDTQYF; cdr3_nt: TGTGCCAGCAGTCAGACTAGCGGGGGGGGCACAGATACGCAGTATTTT
j_call: TRBJ2-3; clone_size: -; v_call: TRBV4-1; d_call: -; cdr3_aa: CASSRAWSEVRTDTQYF; cdr3_nt: TGCGCCAGCAGCCGGGCATGGTCTGAGGTACGCACAGATACGCAGTATTTT
j_call: TRBJ2-1; clone_size: -; v_call: TRBV6-1; d_call: -; cdr3_aa: CASLRDNSYNEQFF; cdr3_nt: TGTGCCAGCCTCCGGGACAACTCCTACAATGAGCAGTTCTTC
j_call: TRBJ1-2; clone_size: -; v_call: TRBV7-9; d_call: -; cdr3_aa: CASSLTNYGYTF; cdr3_nt: TGTGCCAGCAGCTTAACTAACTATGGCTACACCTTC
j_call: TRBJ1-5; clone_size: -; v_call: TRBV9; d_call: -; cdr3_aa: CASSVTADNQPQHF; cdr3_nt: TGTGCCAGCAGCGTAACGGCAGACAATCAGCCCCAGCATTTT
j_call: TRBJ1-1; clone_size: -; v_call: TRBV5-1; d_call: TRBD1; cdr3_aa: CASSLTGSDTEAFF; cdr3_nt: TGCGCCAGCAGCCTGACAGGGTCGGACACTGAAGCTTTCTTT
j_call: TRBJ1-5; clone_size: -; v_call: TRBV28; d_call: -; cdr3_aa: CASSLGQTQNPQHF; cdr3_nt: TGTGCCAGCAGTTTAGGACAGACCCAGAATCCCCAGCATTTT
j_call: TRBJ1-3; clone_size: -; v_call: TRBV28; d_call: TRBD1; cdr3_aa: CASSFGTGVNTIYF; cdr3_nt: TGTGCCAGCAGTTTTGGGACAGGGGTAAACACCATATATTTT
j_call: TRBJ2-7; clone_size: -; v_call: TRBV4-2; d_call: TRBD1; cdr3_aa: CASSYSIPGQGKGNEQYF; cdr3_nt: TGTGCCAGCAGCTACTCAATACCGGGACAGGGTAAGGGCAACGAGCAGTACTTC
j_call: TRBJ2-2; clone_size: -; v_call: TRBV7-2; d_call: -; cdr3_aa: CASSFTAGELFF; cdr3_nt: TGTGCCAGCAGCTTTACGGCCGGGGAGCTGTTTTTT
j_call: TRBJ2-3; clone_size: -; v_call: TRBV5-1; d_call: -; cdr3_aa: CASSLGGSDTQYF; cdr3_nt: TGCGCCAGCAGCTTGGGGGGATCAGATACGCAGTATTTT
j_call: TRBJ1-4; clone_size: -; v_call: TRBV6-1; d_call: -; cdr3_aa: CAIKHEKLFF; cdr3_nt: TGTGCCATAAAGCATGAAAAACTGTTTTTT
j_call: TRBJ1-1; clone_size: -; v_call: TRBV7-3; d_call: -; cdr3_aa: CASSPGSNTEAFF; cdr3_nt: TGTGCCAGCAGCCCTGGGTCTAACACTGAAGCTTTCTTT
j_call: TRBJ2-7; clone_size: -; v_call: TRBV15; d_call: -; cdr3_aa: CATSRGGDSFLPRKYF; cdr3_nt: TGTGCCACCAGCAGAGGGGGCGACAGTTTTCTCCCGCGAAAGTACTTC
j_call: TRBJ2-2; clone_size: -; v_call: TRBV29-1; d_call: -; cdr3_aa: CSVEWGRNTGELFF; cdr3_nt: TGCAGCGTTGAATGGGGTCGGAACACCGGGGAGCTGTTTTTT
j_call: TRBJ2-7; clone_size: -; v_call: TRBV28; d_call: TRBD1; cdr3_aa: CACQVTGAPYEQYF; cdr3_nt: TGTGCCTGCCAAGTAACAGGGGCTCCCTACGAGCAGTACTTC
j_call: TRBJ2-7; clone_size: -; v_call: TRBV9; d_call: -; cdr3_aa: CASSVNPGVDEQYF; cdr3_nt: TGTGCCAGCAGCGTAAATCCGGGAGTAGACGAGCAGTACTTC
j_call: TRBJ2-7; clone_size: -; v_call: TRBV7-8; d_call: -; cdr3_aa: CASSLRIGQGFGEQYF; cdr3_nt: TGTGCCAGCAGCTTACGTATTGGGCAGGGGTTCGGGGAGCAGTACTTC
j_call: TRBJ1-1; clone_size: -; v_call: TRBV5-5; d_call: TRBD1; cdr3_aa: CASSETGWGTEAFF; cdr3_nt: TGTGCCAGCAGCGAGACAGGGTGGGGCACTGAAGCTTTCTTT
j_call: TRBJ1-2; clone_size: -; v_call: TRBV19; d_call: -; cdr3_aa: CASRDINYGYTF; cdr3_nt: TGTGCCAGCCGGGACATTAACTATGGCTACACCTTC
j_call: TRBJ1-6; clone_size: few; v_call: TRBV11-2; d_call: -; cdr3_aa: CASRPGQYNSPLHF; cdr3_nt: TGTGCCAGCAGGCCCGGACAGTATAATTCACCCCTCCACTTT
j_call: TRBJ1-2; clone_size: -; v_call: TRBV7-9; d_call: -; cdr3_aa: CASSLGQMRGYTF; cdr3_nt: TGTGCCAGCAGCCTAGGACAGATGAGGGGCTACACCTTC
j_call: TRBJ1-5; clone_size: -; v_call: TRBV2; d_call: -; cdr3_aa: CASSPQGWGNQPQHF; cdr3_nt: TGTGCCAGCAGTCCACAGGGTTGGGGCAATCAGCCCCAGCATTTT
j_call: TRBJ2-7; clone_size: -; v_call: TRBV2; d_call: TRBD1; cdr3_aa: CASSEIPPGQFSYEQYF; cdr3_nt: TGTGCCAGCAGTGAAATCCCCCCGGGACAGTTCTCCTACGAGCAGTACTTC
j_call: TRBJ2-2; clone_size: -; v_call: TRBV7-7; d_call: TRBD1; cdr3_aa: CASSLTPGQGAGELFF; cdr3_nt: TGTGCCAGCAGCCTAACCCCGGGACAGGGGGCCGGGGAGCTGTTTTTT
j_call: TRBJ2-3; clone_size: -; v_call: TRBV5-1; d_call: -; cdr3_aa: CASRGPLATTDTQYF; cdr3_nt: TGCGCCAGCAGAGGACCATTGGCCACCACAGATACGCAGTATTTT
j_call: TRBJ2-1; clone_size: -; v_call: TRBV11-3; d_call: -; cdr3_aa: CASSPDPGPYNEQFF; cdr3_nt: TGTGCCAGCAGCCCCGACCCGGGACCTTACAATGAGCAGTTCTTC
j_call: TRBJ1-5; clone_size: -; v_call: TRBV7-6; d_call: -; cdr3_aa: CASSLRGGESQPQHF; cdr3_nt: TGTGCCAGCAGCCTCCGAGGCGGAGAGAGTCAGCCCCAGCATTTT
j_call: TRBJ2-7; clone_size: -; v_call: TRBV27; d_call: TRBD2; cdr3_aa: CASSPGGWQVGEQYF; cdr3_nt: TGTGCCAGCAGTCCCGGGGGGTGGCAAGTGGGGGAGCAGTACTTC
j_call: TRBJ2-5; clone_size: -; v_call: TRBV6-5; d_call: -; cdr3_aa: CASSYDLSGASETQYF; cdr3_nt: TGTGCCAGCAGTTATGATTTATCTGGGGCTTCGGAGACCCAGTACTTC
j_call: TRBJ2-7; clone_size: -; v_call: TRBV28; d_call: TRBD1; cdr3_aa: CASISGGYEQYF; cdr3_nt: TGTGCCAGCATTTCAGGGGGCTACGAGCAGTACTTC
j_call: TRBJ1-4; clone_size: -; v_call: TRBV5-5; d_call: TRBD1; cdr3_aa: CASSLRLGVGGEKLFF; cdr3_nt: TGTGCCAGCAGCTTGAGGTTGGGGGTAGGGGGCGAAAAACTGTTTTTT
j_call: TRBJ2-2; clone_size: few; v_call: TRBV2; d_call: TRBD2; cdr3_aa: CASSSGENTGELFF; cdr3_nt: TGTGCCAGCAGTAGCGGGGAGAACACCGGGGAGCTGTTTTTT
j_call: TRBJ2-5; clone_size: -; v_call: TRBV25-1; d_call: TRBD1; cdr3_aa: CASSERQGAGETQYF; cdr3_nt: TGTGCCAGCAGTGAGCGGCAGGGGGCGGGGGAGACCCAGTACTTC
j_call: TRBJ2-6; clone_size: -; v_call: TRBV5-4; d_call: TRBD2; cdr3_aa: CASSLAGGGAGANVLTF; cdr3_nt: TGTGCCAGCAGCTTGGCGGGGGGAGGAGCTGGGGCCAACGTCCTGACTTTC
j_call: TRBJ2-5; clone_size: -; v_call: TRBV19; d_call: -; cdr3_aa: CASSWTGSQETQYF; cdr3_nt: TGTGCCAGTAGTTGGACGGGGTCCCAAGAGACCCAGTACTTC
j_call: TRBJ2-7; clone_size: -; v_call: TRBV28; d_call: TRBD2; cdr3_aa: CASGTSYYEQYF; cdr3_nt: TGTGCCAGCGGGACTAGTTACTACGAGCAGTACTTC
j_call: TRBJ1-2; clone_size: -; v_call: TRBV18; d_call: -; cdr3_aa: CASSPVGEGYTF; cdr3_nt: TGTGCCAGCTCACCAGTCGGTGAGGGCTACACCTTC
j_call: TRBJ1-4; clone_size: -; v_call: TRBV9; d_call: -; cdr3_aa: CASSPSQGINEKLFF; cdr3_nt: TGTGCCAGCAGCCCATCCCAAGGGATTAATGAAAAACTGTTTTTT
j_call: TRBJ2-3; clone_size: -; v_call: TRBV9; d_call: -; cdr3_aa: CASSVVSLSTDTQYF; cdr3_nt: TGTGCCAGCAGCGTAGTCTCCCTTAGCACAGATACGCAGTATTTT
j_call: TRBJ1-2; clone_size: once; v_call: TRBV28; d_call: -; cdr3_aa: CASSFVVNYGYTF; cdr3_nt: TGTGCCAGCAGTTTCGTGGTTAACTATGGCTACACCTTC
j_call: TRBJ1-2; clone_size: -; v_call: TRBV5-1; d_call: TRBD1; cdr3_aa: CASKPTGGTLGYGYTF; cdr3_nt: TGCGCCAGCAAACCCACAGGGGGGACGTTGGGCTATGGCTACACCTTC
j_call: TRBJ1-5; clone_size: -; v_call: TRBV19; d_call: -; cdr3_aa: CASADSPNQPQHF; cdr3_nt: TGTGCCAGTGCGGACTCCCCAAATCAGCCCCAGCATTTT
j_call: TRBJ1-4; clone_size: -; v_call: TRBV11-2; d_call: TRBD1; cdr3_aa: CASSLGTGGREKLFF; cdr3_nt: TGTGCCAGCAGCTTAGGGACAGGGGGCCGTGAAAAACTGTTTTTT
j_call: TRBJ2-3; clone_size: once; v_call: TRBV7-8; d_call: -; cdr3_aa: CASSLGAVRPDTQYF; cdr3_nt: TGTGCCAGCAGCCTCGGGGCAGTCCGTCCGGATACGCAGTATTTT
j_call: TRBJ2-3; clone_size: -; v_call: TRBV2; d_call: TRBD2; cdr3_aa: CASSDTSGGPHTDTQYF; cdr3_nt: TGTGCCAGCAGTGATACCAGCGGGGGACCTCACACAGATACGCAGTATTTT
j_call: TRBJ1-5; clone_size: -; v_call: TRBV7-2; d_call: TRBD1; cdr3_aa: CASSSGQGMGQPQHF; cdr3_nt: TGTGCCAGCAGCTCGGGACAGGGGATGGGGCAGCCCCAGCATTTT
j_call: TRBJ2-3; clone_size: -; v_call: TRBV6-4; d_call: -; cdr3_aa: CASSDLAGKADTQYF; cdr3_nt: TGTGCCAGCAGTGACTTGGCGGGTAAGGCAGATACGCAGTATTTT
j_call: TRBJ2-1; clone_size: -; v_call: TRBV11-1; d_call: TRBD1; cdr3_aa: CASSLETGGYNEQFF; cdr3_nt: TGTGCCAGCAGCTTAGAGACAGGGGGCTACAATGAGCAGTTCTTC
j_call: TRBJ2-3; clone_size: -; v_call: TRBV5-1; d_call: TRBD1; cdr3_aa: CASSLGQGADTQYF; cdr3_nt: TGCGCCAGCAGCTTGGGACAGGGGGCAGATACGCAGTATTTT
j_call: TRBJ2-3; clone_size: -; v_call: TRBV6-5; d_call: -; cdr3_aa: CASKVTGTTDTQYF; cdr3_nt: TGTGCCAGCAAGGTAACGGGGACCACAGATACGCAGTATTTT
j_call: TRBJ1-5; clone_size: -; v_call: TRBV7-9; d_call: -; cdr3_aa: CASSLDGNQPQHF; cdr3_nt: TGTGCCAGCAGCTTAGATGGTAATCAGCCCCAGCATTTT
j_call: TRBJ2-2; clone_size: -; v_call: TRBV4-2; d_call: TRBD1; cdr3_aa: CASSQPGTGSPTGELFF; cdr3_nt: TGTGCCAGCAGCCAACCCGGGACAGGGTCTCCTACCGGGGAGCTGTTTTTT
j_call: TRBJ2-1; clone_size: once; v_call: TRBV6-1; d_call: TRBD2; cdr3_aa: CASGKREVNEQFF; cdr3_nt: TGTGCCAGCGGCAAGCGGGAGGTAAATGAGCAGTTCTTC
j_call: TRBJ1-2; clone_size: -; v_call: TRBV2; d_call: TRBD1; cdr3_aa: CASSAGTDYGYTF; cdr3_nt: TGTGCCAGCAGCGCCGGGACAGACTATGGCTACACCTTC